Each of the 30 T cell receptor beta chains below was sequenced from the same sample in a study of shared clonotypes between healthy human individuals. This table comes from immunoSEQ multiplex PCR, and its TCRdb copy is limited to in-frame clones, with some not included. The sample records about 730,000 clones, 72% being singletons. Sequences were obtained from memory CD4+ T cells sorted from blood. Subset defined: CD45RA-negative fraction. The receptor set was obtained from a woman in her 30s in good health.

This clone was seen only a few times. The V and J genes are TRBV15 and TRBJ2-1, with TRBD2 matching over 12 bases. V dropped 6 bases and J dropped 9; count of bases not matched to a gene: 6. The CDR3 length is 14 residues. Per the germline V gene, CDR1 is LNHNV and CDR2 is YYDKDF (reference sequence). The CDR3 nucleotides are TGTGCCACCAGTCGAGGACTAGCGGGGTCTGAGCAGTTCTTC. This sequence encodes CATSRGLAGSEQFF.

V is TRBV7-9 and J is TRBJ2-1; 7 bases are a match to TRBD2. The CDR3 totals 14 residues. Germline V gene data show CDR1 as SEHNR and CDR2 as FQNEAQ (reference sequence). After removal of 8 bases from V and 4 bases from J, the junction contained 8 bases not matched to a gene. CDR3 region: CASHVPSGYNEQFF. CDR3 coding DNA: TGTGCCAGCCATGTGCCTAGCGGATACAATGAGCAGTTCTTC.

The rearrangement uses TRBV7-9 and TRBJ2-1, with 12 bases matching TRBD2. The CDR3 contains 15 residues. V lost 5 bases, J lost 5 bases, and 4 bases stayed unmatched. Germline V gene sequence: CDR1 SEHNR, CDR2 FQNEAQ (reference sequence). DNA of the CDR3: TGTGCCAGCAGCGACAGACTAGCGGGGGACAATGAGCAGTTCTTC. This codes for CASSDRLAGDNEQFF.

The chain is built from TRBV5-4 and TRBJ2-1; TRBD2 agrees at 14 bases. The germline CDR1 and CDR2 sequences are SGHNT and YYREEE (reference sequence). The length of the CDR3 is 15 residues. V lost 5 bases and J lost 10; bases outside the gene matches: 8. The CDR3 coding sequence is TGTGCCAGCAGAAAGGGGACTAGCGGGAGTGGGGAGCAGTTCTTC. It specifies CASRKGTSGSGEQFF.

This rearrangement joins TRBV11-2 to TRBJ2-5; no clear D gene. The CDR3 covers 16 residues. Trimming took off 1 base at V and 2 bases at J, with 14 bases between the two ends. Looked up from germline, CDR1 is SGHAT and CDR2 is FQNNGV. DNA for the CDR3: TGTGCCAGCAGCTTAGGCCCCCTCCAGGTACAAGAGACCCAGTACTTC. The encoded protein is CASSLGPLQVQETQYF.

V and J are TRBV28 and TRBJ1-2; D remains ambiguous. The CDR3 runs to 11 residues. V was trimmed by 6 bases and J by 6 bases, leaving 8 bases between them. CDR1 MDHEN and CDR2 SYDVKM come from the germline V gene. CDR3 loop: CASSRLNGYTF. DNA of the CDR3: TGTGCCAGCAGCCGGTTAAATGGCTACACCTTC.

This chain uses TRBV7-2 with TRBJ2-7; D ambiguous. The V gene's germline CDR1 is SGHTA and CDR2 FQGNSA. Trimming removed 5 bases from V and 2 bases from J, with 10 bases in between. The CDR3 length is 13 residues. The CDR3 nucleotides are TGTGCCAGCAGCCCTCGTGAGGCCTACGAGCAGTACTTC. As protein: CASSPREAYEQYF.

This clone has just one count. This chain links TRBV7-3 with TRBJ2-1; TRBD2 agrees at 11 bases. Germline V gene sequence: CDR1 SGHTA, CDR2 FQGTGA. V lost 5 bases to trimming and J lost 4 bases; unmatched junction nucleotides: 10. This CDR3 has 17 residues. CDR3 residues: CASSAKGRTSGYNEQFF. In DNA form, the CDR3 reads TGTGCCAGCAGCGCAAAAGGTCGGACTAGCGGGTACAATGAGCAGTTCTTC.

Turning to this clone: The same CDR3 can be traced to other DNA sequences in this sample. The V call is TRBV28, the J call TRBJ1-5, with 12 bases aligning to TRBD1. This CDR3 contains 17 residues. The germline V gene has CDR1 MDHEN and CDR2 SYDVKM. The ends lost 6 bases at V and 6 bases at J; junction bases unmatched: 12. The CDR3 sequence: CASRHPGTGGLGQPQHF. CDR3 sequence (DNA): TGTGCCAGCAGACATCCTGGGACAGGGGGCTTAGGTCAGCCCCAGCATTTT.

V is TRBV28 and J is TRBJ2-1; D call uncertain. V was pared by 6 bases and J by 9 bases, with 12 bases between. The CDR3 covers 12 residues. Looked up from germline, CDR1 is MDHEN and CDR2 is SYDVKM. The CDR3 protein is CASSYLTPEQFF. In DNA, the CDR3 is TGTGCCAGCAGCTACTTGACCCCTGAGCAGTTCTTC.

In this sample, this clone turned up many times. The genes are TRBV10-3 and TRBJ1-1; perhaps TRBD1 as D (6 bases). The CDR3 consists of 13 residues. V lost 3 bases and J 5 bases, leaving 10 bases between the germline ends. The germline CDR1 and CDR2 sequences are ENHRY and SYGVKD. CDR3 region: CAISDRGKTEAFF. CDR3 DNA sequence: TGTGCCATCAGTGACAGGGGAAAAACTGAAGCTTTCTTT.

The chain employs TRBV7-2 and TRBJ2-1; D is unresolved. Trimming took off 1 base at V and 5 bases at J, with 9 bases between the two ends. In germline, CDR1 is SGHTA, CDR2 FQGNSA. The length of the CDR3 is 14 residues. In DNA form, the CDR3 reads TGTGCCAGCAGCTTAGACCCCTCGCACAATGAGCAGTTCTTC. Translating it yields CASSLDPSHNEQFF.

This chain uses TRBV7-8 with TRBJ1-1, with D unresolved. V lost 5 bases to trimming and J lost 0 bases, with 7 bases between them. Germline V gives CDR1 SGHVS, CDR2 FQNEAQ. CDR3 size: 13 residues. The CDR3 coding sequence is TGTGCCAGCAGCCATTACATGAACACTGAAGCTTTCTTT. Translated, it gives CASSHYMNTEAFF.

In its sample, this clone was seen once. The J gene is TRBJ1-4, the V gene TRBV6-1; 8 nucleotides match TRBD1. CDR3 length: 18 amino acids. In germline, CDR1 is MNHNS, CDR2 SASEGT. The J segment lost 8 bases and the V segment lost 4 bases, leaving 18 bases of the junction unmatched. In nucleotides, the CDR3 is TGTGCCAGCAGTGGGGGTTGGACAGGGATTACCAAAGGGGAAAAACTGTTTTTT. Protein: CASSGGWTGITKGEKLFF.

The rearrangement links TRBV6-1 to TRBJ1-5, with D possibly TRBD1 on 5 matching bases. This CDR3 comprises 13 residues. Trimming removed 2 bases at V and 5 bases at J, with 7 bases between. From germline, CDR1 is MNHNS and CDR2 SASEGT. Written as DNA, the CDR3 is TGTGCCAGCAGTGAAACCAGGGATCAGCCCCAGCATTTT. Amino acid sequence: CASSETRDQPQHF.

This chain joins TRBV7-9 and TRBJ2-5, with no clear D. Germline assignment: CDR1 SEHNR and CDR2 FQNEAQ (reference sequence). The V and J ends lost 4 bases and 4 bases respectively, with 16 bases between them. CDR3 size: 15 residues. The CDR3 region is CASSSTTRTTETQYF. For the CDR3, the DNA is TGTGCCAGCAGCTCTACCACCCGGACGACAGAGACCCAGTACTTC.

A few counts support this clone. The rearrangement links TRBV19 to TRBJ1-5; perhaps TRBD1 as D (5 bases). Germline assignment: CDR1 LNHDA and CDR2 SQIVND (reference sequence). V was pared by 9 bases and J by 6 bases, with 9 bases between. CDR3 length: 11 residues. As DNA, the CDR3 is TGTGCCAGCTACACAGGTCAGCCCCAGCATTTT. Residues: CASYTGQPQHF.

The J gene is TRBJ2-5, the V gene TRBV19; possibly TRBD1 for D (6 bases). This CDR3 region has 15 residues. Germline loops: CDR1 LNHDA, CDR2 SQIVND (reference sequence). Trimming removed 6 bases from V and 4 bases from J, with 18 bases in between. The CDR3 nucleotides are TGTGCCAGTAGGTTACAGGGAAGAGGTTCAGAGACCCAGTACTTC. Protein product: CASRLQGRGSETQYF.

The V call is TRBV5-8, the J call TRBJ2-3, with D unclear. The CDR3 spans 13 residues. V was pared by 2 bases and J by 2 bases, with 6 bases between. Germline CDR1 and CDR2: SGHTS and YDEGEE. The CDR3 nucleotides are TGTGCCAGCAGCTTTCTCTTCACAGATACGCAGTATTTT. This encodes CASSFLFTDTQYF. The variable domain in full, with the rest retrieved from reference TRBV5-8 and TRBJ2-3, is EAGVTQSPTHLIKTRGQQATLRCSPISGHTSVYWYQQALGLGLQFLLWYDEGEERNRGNFPPRFSGRQFPNYSSELNVNALELEDSALYLCASSFLFTDTQYFGPGTRLTVL.

This chain connects TRBV14 to TRBJ2-2, with unresolved D. The ends were cut back, 3 bases at V and 2 bases at J, with 16 bases in the middle. The V gene's germline CDR1 is SGHDN and CDR2 FVKESK. This CDR3 comprises 17 residues. CDR3 coding DNA: TGTGCCAGCAGCCACTTCAGGCCAGCGTCTAACACCGGGGAGCTGTTTTTT. Its translation is CASSHFRPASNTGELFF.

This clone was observed once. The chain has TRBV29-1 and TRBJ1-2, with no clear D. This CDR3 has 12 amino acids. Trimming took 0 bases from V and 8 from J, leaving 10 bases between them. Germline V gives CDR1 SQVTM, CDR2 ANQGSEA. Here the CDR3 DNA reads TGCAGCGTTGAAGATCCCAACCGGGGCTACACCTTC. Translated, it gives CSVEDPNRGYTF. Filled out from reference TRBV29-1 and TRBJ1-2, the complete variable domain reads SAVISQKPSRDICQRGTSLTIQCQVDSQVTMMFWYRQQPGQSLTLIATANQGSEATYESGFVIDKFPISRPNLTFSTLTVSNMSPEDSSIYLCSVEDPNRGYTFGSGTRLTVV.

As to this clone: This sequence may be a read error, since a much larger clone differs from it by one base. The chain employs TRBV19 and TRBJ1-4, with D perhaps TRBD1 (6 bases). The CDR3 is made up of 14 amino acids. The germline V gene encodes CDR1 LNHDA and CDR2 SQIVND (reference sequence). Here the CDR3 reads CVSSTGSSHEKLFF. As DNA, the CDR3 is TGTGTCAGTAGTACAGGGTCGAGCCATGAAAAACTGTTTTTT.

The V call is TRBV7-9, the J call TRBJ1-4; D is unresolved. The CDR3 is 15 amino acids. V lost 0 bases to trimming and J lost 8 bases, with 13 bases between them. CDR1 and CDR2 from the germline V gene are SEHNR and FQNEAQ (reference sequence). DNA of the CDR3: TGTGCCAGCAGCTTAGCGGGTACCCAAGGCGAAAAACTGTTTTTT. It yields the protein CASSLAGTQGEKLFF.

The V call is TRBV5-1, the J call TRBJ2-1; no clear D gene. Germline lookup yields CDR1 SGHRS and CDR2 YFSETQ. Trimming cost V 0 bases and J 0 bases, with 7 bases left between them. The CDR3 loop spans 15 amino acids. CDR3 in DNA: TGCGCCAGCAGCTTGGACTACAACTCCTACAATGAGCAGTTCTTC. Translated: CASSLDYNSYNEQFF.

This clone was detected only a few times. The chain has TRBV7-9 and TRBJ1-1, with a possible D match to TRBD1 (5 bases). The germline gives CDR1 SEHNR, CDR2 FQNEAQ (reference sequence). Trimming took 6 bases from V and 2 from J, leaving 13 bases between them. The CDR3 loop spans 14 amino acids. The CDR3 DNA follows: TGTGCCAGCAGGTGGAGGGGCCCTAACACTGAAGCTTTCTTT. It yields the protein CASRWRGPNTEAFF.

This chain joins TRBV19 and TRBJ1-3; 7 positions match TRBD1. The J segment lost 0 bases and the V segment lost 8 bases, leaving 4 bases of the junction unmatched. There are 14 residues in the CDR3. CDR1 and CDR2 from the germline V gene are LNHDA and SQIVND (reference sequence). In DNA form, the CDR3 reads TGTGCCAGTTACTACAGGGGCTCTGGAAACACCATATATTTT. Amino acids: CASYYRGSGNTIYF.

This sequence joins TRBV7-2 and TRBJ2-5, with 7 bases fitting TRBD1. The J call is in doubt because the DNA end fits TRBJ2-7 better. The germline CDR1 and CDR2 sequences are SGHTA and FQGNSA. This CDR3 region has 12 residues. DNA for the CDR3: TGTGCCAGCAGACAGGGGACCTACGAGCAGTACTTC. Translating it yields CASRQGTYEQYF.

This clone was counted once. Other nucleotide sequences from this sample produce the same CDR3. The CDR3 sequence: CSAPLAGEQFF. The CDR3 region has the DNA TGCAGTGCTCCGCTAGCGGGTGAGCAGTTCTTC. The gene calls are TRBV20-1 and TRBJ2-1; TRBD2 matches at 8 bases. The CDR3 sequence is 11 residues long. V lost 5 bases, J lost 9 bases, and 3 bases stayed unmatched. The germline gives CDR1 DFQATT, CDR2 SNEGSKA (reference sequence).

The V call is TRBV19, the J call TRBJ2-7; D remains unclear. The CDR3 consists of 14 residues. CDR1 and CDR2 from the germline V gene are LNHDA and SQIVND (reference sequence). V was shortened by 5 bases and J by 2 bases, with 13 bases between the two germline ends. CDR3 sequence: CASSGRSFTYEQYF. In DNA form, the CDR3 reads TGTGCCAGTAGTGGTCGGAGCTTCACCTACGAGCAGTACTTC.

Comments on this clone: One junction end does not reproduce the germline sequence, and a read error may be involved. This chain connects TRBV11-1 to TRBJ1-5; no firm D call. The germline gives CDR1 SGHAT, CDR2 FQDESV (reference sequence). The CDR3 consists of 17 residues. The CDR3 DNA sequence: TGCGCCAGCAGTCAATGGGTGGGCGGCATTAGCAATCAGCCCCAGCATTTT. This sequence encodes CASSQWVGGISNQPQHF.